These T cell receptor beta chains were read from a single sample in a study of beta chain features in type 1 diabetes. Profiled with immunoSEQ multiplex PCR; TCRdb holds only in-frame clones, not every one. Of around 500,000 clones listed, 11% are singletons. Sequenced sample: naive CD4+ T cells from blood. The receptors were gathered from a woman aged 18-29 years in good health. CDR3s include the opening cysteine and the closing phenylalanine or tryptophan. The order of the fields is V gene, J gene, clone size, D gene, CDR3 DNA, CDR3 protein. D genes are given only for firm matches. Clone size is shown for a subset of rows, as once, few, many or a class of expanded clone.

v_call: TRBV4-1
j_call: TRBJ2-3
clone_size: NA
d_call: TRBD2
cdr3_nt: TGCGCCAGCAGCCAAGGGACTAGCGGGGGCCCCCAGGATACGCAGTATTTT
cdr3_aa: CASSQGTSGGPQDTQYF

v_call: TRBV29-1
j_call: TRBJ2-2
clone_size: few
d_call: TRBD1
cdr3_nt: TGCAGCGTGACCGGGACAGGGGTAACCGGGGAGCTGTTTTTT
cdr3_aa: CSVTGTGVTGELFF

v_call: TRBV29-1
j_call: TRBJ2-3
clone_size: NA
d_call: TRBD1
cdr3_nt: TGCAGCGTAACCCAGGGGGTTACAGATACGCAGTATTTT
cdr3_aa: CSVTQGVTDTQYF

v_call: TRBV5-1
j_call: TRBJ2-1
clone_size: NA
d_call: NA
cdr3_nt: TGCGCCAGCAGCTTGGACAGGGAATTCGGTGAGCAGTTCTTC
cdr3_aa: CASSLDREFGEQFF

v_call: TRBV2
j_call: TRBJ1-4
clone_size: NA
d_call: NA
cdr3_nt: TGTGCCAGCAGGGCAGGGTCCCAGATAACGAGGAAACTGTTTTTT
cdr3_aa: CASRAGSQITRKLFF

v_call: TRBV30
j_call: TRBJ2-5
clone_size: few
d_call: NA
cdr3_nt: TGTGCCTGCGGGCCGCAACAAGAGACCCAGTACTTC
cdr3_aa: CACGPQQETQYF

v_call: TRBV4-1
j_call: TRBJ1-2
clone_size: NA
d_call: NA
cdr3_nt: TGCGCCAGCAGCCAAGATGATACGGTGAACTATGGCTACACCTTC
cdr3_aa: CASSQDDTVNYGYTF

v_call: TRBV14
j_call: TRBJ1-2
clone_size: NA
d_call: NA
cdr3_nt: TGTGCCAGCAGCCAGTCGTTCGGAGACAAGAGCTACACCTTC
cdr3_aa: CASSQSFGDKSYTF

v_call: TRBV5-1
j_call: TRBJ2-1
clone_size: NA
d_call: TRBD2
cdr3_nt: TGCGCCAGCAGCCTAATGACTAGCGGGAGGTTGGATGAGCAGTTCTTC
cdr3_aa: CASSLMTSGRLDEQFF

v_call: TRBV29-1
j_call: TRBJ1-3
clone_size: NA
d_call: NA
cdr3_nt: TGCAGCGTTGTACGGGACTCTGGAAACACCATATATTTT
cdr3_aa: CSVVRDSGNTIYF

v_call: TRBV5-1
j_call: TRBJ2-7
clone_size: few
d_call: NA
cdr3_nt: TGCGCCAGCAGCTTCCTTCAGGGTGGACCCTACGAGCAGTACTTC
cdr3_aa: CASSFLQGGPYEQYF

v_call: TRBV10-3
j_call: TRBJ1-1
clone_size: NA
d_call: TRBD1
cdr3_nt: TGTGCCATACGGGACAGGGGGCGTGACACTGAAGCTTTCTTT
cdr3_aa: CAIRDRGRDTEAFF

v_call: TRBV28
j_call: TRBJ2-5
clone_size: few
d_call: NA
cdr3_nt: TGTGCCAGCAGTCAGACACGAGAGACCCAGTACTTC
cdr3_aa: CASSQTRETQYF

v_call: TRBV18
j_call: TRBJ2-1
clone_size: NA
d_call: TRBD1
cdr3_nt: TGTGCCAGCTCACCGGGGACAGCCACCTACAATGAGCAGTTCTTC
cdr3_aa: CASSPGTATYNEQFF

v_call: TRBV18
j_call: TRBJ2-7
clone_size: NA
d_call: NA
cdr3_nt: TGTGCCAGCTCACCACCCGTGAAATACTACGAGCAGTACTTC
cdr3_aa: CASSPPVKYYEQYF

v_call: TRBV29-1
j_call: TRBJ1-2
clone_size: few
d_call: NA
cdr3_nt: TGCAGCGCCGCGACGGACTCTAACTATGGCTACACCTTC
cdr3_aa: CSAATDSNYGYTF

v_call: TRBV28
j_call: TRBJ1-6
clone_size: few
d_call: NA
cdr3_nt: TGTGCCAGCAGCCGCCCTCGCGGGGGCCATGATTCACCCCTCCACTTT
cdr3_aa: CASSRPRGGHDSPLHF

v_call: TRBV19
j_call: TRBJ1-5
clone_size: few
d_call: NA
cdr3_nt: TGTGCCAGTAGTGGCAATTATCAGCCCCAGCATTTT
cdr3_aa: CASSGNYQPQHF

v_call: TRBV9
j_call: TRBJ2-5
clone_size: few
d_call: NA
cdr3_nt: TGTGCCAGCAGCTCTGGAGAGACCCAGTACTTC
cdr3_aa: CASSSGETQYF

v_call: TRBV20-1
j_call: TRBJ1-1
clone_size: NA
d_call: NA
cdr3_nt: TGCAGTGCTCCCTTGAACACTGAAGCTTTCTTT
cdr3_aa: CSAPLNTEAFF

v_call: TRBV5-1
j_call: TRBJ2-5
clone_size: few
d_call: NA
cdr3_nt: TGCGCCAGCAGCTTGGGAGGACAGCTACAAGAGACCCAGTACTTC
cdr3_aa: CASSLGGQLQETQYF

v_call: TRBV29-1
j_call: TRBJ2-3
clone_size: few
d_call: TRBD1
cdr3_nt: TGCAGCTGCCTCCGGACAGGGGGAACAGATACGCAGTATTTT
cdr3_aa: CSCLRTGGTDTQYF

v_call: TRBV7-6
j_call: TRBJ2-1
clone_size: NA
d_call: NA
cdr3_nt: TGTGCCAGCAGCTTATCCTACAATGAGCAGTTCTTC
cdr3_aa: CASSLSYNEQFF

v_call: TRBV6-7
j_call: TRBJ1-5
clone_size: NA
d_call: TRBD1
cdr3_nt: TGTGCCAGCAGTCAAACGACAGGGGAGGACCAGCCCCAGCATTTT
cdr3_aa: CASSQTTGEDQPQHF

v_call: TRBV2
j_call: TRBJ2-1
clone_size: few
d_call: TRBD2
cdr3_nt: TGTGCCAGCAGTGAGGGACTAGCGGCCTACAATGAGCAGTTCTTC
cdr3_aa: CASSEGLAAYNEQFF

v_call: TRBV28
j_call: TRBJ2-3
clone_size: few
d_call: NA
cdr3_nt: TGTGCCAGCAGTTCTGCCGGGCCAGATACGCAGTATTTT
cdr3_aa: CASSSAGPDTQYF

v_call: TRBV29-1
j_call: TRBJ1-2
clone_size: NA
d_call: NA
cdr3_nt: TGCAGCGTTGAAATCTACAACTATGGCTACACCTTC
cdr3_aa: CSVEIYNYGYTF

v_call: TRBV20-1
j_call: TRBJ2-1
clone_size: NA
d_call: TRBD2
cdr3_nt: TGCGCTCAACCTCGGGGGGATGAGCAGTTCTTC
cdr3_aa: CAQPRGDEQFF

v_call: TRBV14
j_call: TRBJ2-1
clone_size: NA
d_call: NA
cdr3_nt: TGTGCCAGCAGCCAAGTCGTTGAGCAGTTCTTC
cdr3_aa: CASSQVVEQFF

v_call: TRBV15
j_call: TRBJ1-2
clone_size: NA
d_call: TRBD1
cdr3_nt: TGTGCCACCGGACAGGGCGCCTATGGCTACACCTTC
cdr3_aa: CATGQGAYGYTF

v_call: TRBV7-3
j_call: TRBJ1-1
clone_size: NA
d_call: NA
cdr3_nt: TGTGCCAGCAGCTTACAGGGGACGAACACTGAAGCTTTCTTT
cdr3_aa: CASSLQGTNTEAFF

v_call: TRBV7-9
j_call: TRBJ2-4
clone_size: few
d_call: NA
cdr3_nt: TGTGCCAGCAGCTTAGGATCAACCAAAAACATTCAGTACTTC
cdr3_aa: CASSLGSTKNIQYF

v_call: TRBV2
j_call: TRBJ2-2
clone_size: NA
d_call: NA
cdr3_nt: TGTGCCAGCAATCCCCGGGGGGCGAGGGGCACCGGGGAGCTGTTTTTT
cdr3_aa: CASNPRGARGTGELFF

v_call: TRBV7-9
j_call: TRBJ2-3
clone_size: NA
d_call: NA
cdr3_nt: TGTGCCAGCAGCTTAGGGAGCACAGATACGCAGTATTTT
cdr3_aa: CASSLGSTDTQYF

v_call: TRBV29-1
j_call: TRBJ1-2
clone_size: NA
d_call: TRBD1
cdr3_nt: TGCAGCGTAGACAGGGCTGGCTACACCTTC
cdr3_aa: CSVDRAGYTF

v_call: TRBV15
j_call: TRBJ2-1
clone_size: few
d_call: NA
cdr3_nt: TGTGCCACCAGCAGAGATCCCCAGGTAACGGCGACCTACAATGAGCAGTTCTTC
cdr3_aa: CATSRDPQVTATYNEQFF

v_call: TRBV5-1
j_call: TRBJ2-1
clone_size: few
d_call: NA
cdr3_nt: TGCGCCAGCAGCTTGGTCGCAGGGACCTCCTACAATGAGCAGTTCTTC
cdr3_aa: CASSLVAGTSYNEQFF

v_call: TRBV19
j_call: TRBJ1-2
clone_size: NA
d_call: NA
cdr3_nt: TGTGCCAGTAGAACCGGACACGGCAGAGAAGGACGTGGCTACACCTTC
cdr3_aa: CASRTGHGREGRGYTF

v_call: TRBV7-6
j_call: TRBJ1-3
clone_size: NA
d_call: NA
cdr3_nt: TGTGCCAGCAGCTTACAGGCAGAGTCTGGAAACACCATATATTTT
cdr3_aa: CASSLQAESGNTIYF

v_call: TRBV18
j_call: TRBJ2-3
clone_size: NA
d_call: NA
cdr3_nt: TGTGCCAGCTCAGCACGGGAGTGGGGCACAGATACGCAGTATTTT
cdr3_aa: CASSAREWGTDTQYF

v_call: TRBV2
j_call: TRBJ2-1
clone_size: few
d_call: NA
cdr3_nt: TGTGCCAGCAGTGAAGGGAGGGGTACTGAGCAGTTCTTC
cdr3_aa: CASSEGRGTEQFF

v_call: TRBV19
j_call: TRBJ2-1
clone_size: NA
d_call: NA
cdr3_nt: TGTGCCAGTAGCGTTTACAATGAGCAGTTCTTC
cdr3_aa: CASSVYNEQFF

v_call: TRBV7-9
j_call: TRBJ2-5
clone_size: few
d_call: NA
cdr3_nt: TGTGCCAGCAGCCCACGCTGGGAGACCCAGTACTTC
cdr3_aa: CASSPRWETQYF

v_call: TRBV4-1
j_call: TRBJ2-5
clone_size: few
d_call: NA
cdr3_nt: TGCGCCAGCAGCCAAGATCGTAAGACAGAGTACCAAGAGACCCAGTACTTC
cdr3_aa: CASSQDRKTEYQETQYF

v_call: TRBV7-2
j_call: TRBJ1-5
clone_size: NA
d_call: NA
cdr3_nt: TGTGCCAGCAGCTTCCATAATCAGCCCCAGCATTTT
cdr3_aa: CASSFHNQPQHF

v_call: TRBV25-1
j_call: TRBJ1-2
clone_size: NA
d_call: TRBD1
cdr3_nt: TGTGCCAGCAGTGGTCCCCCGGGACAGAGGGTAGATGGCTACACCTTC
cdr3_aa: CASSGPPGQRVDGYTF

v_call: TRBV7-9
j_call: TRBJ2-1
clone_size: NA
d_call: TRBD2
cdr3_nt: TGTGCCAGCAGCACGTTACGACTAGCGGGAGTAGGGCAGTTCTTC
cdr3_aa: CASSTLRLAGVGQFF

v_call: TRBV14
j_call: TRBJ1-2
clone_size: NA
d_call: NA
cdr3_nt: TGTGCCAGCAGCCAGCAAGGGGCCAGCTATGGCTACACCTTC
cdr3_aa: CASSQQGASYGYTF

v_call: TRBV6-5
j_call: TRBJ2-1
clone_size: NA
d_call: TRBD1
cdr3_nt: TGTGCCAGCAGTTACTCGGGACAGGGCCTAAGGCAGTTCTTC
cdr3_aa: CASSYSGQGLRQFF

v_call: TRBV5-1
j_call: TRBJ1-1
clone_size: few
d_call: NA
cdr3_nt: TGCGCCAGCAGCTTGGAGGGTGAAGCTTTCTTT
cdr3_aa: CASSLEGEAFF